This T cell receptor (beta chain) was sequenced during a study of shared clonotypes between healthy human individuals. Overall study context: Donor ages ranged 18 to 49 years: a couple of women, a few men. The plates for each donor numbered three CD4 naive, three CD4 memory, two CD8 naive and one CD8 memory.

Points from the study as a whole: Incomplete sequencing of sorted subsets was indicated by rarefaction despite large depth. Naive CD4 clonotypes overlapped across a handful of donors at around 4.8%.

Some clones are missing from TCRdb's copy, which holds only in-frame ones; the method was immunoSEQ multiplex PCR. Here the sample spans some 1,100,000 clones, about 84% being singletons. This clone was seen repeatedly, ten times or more. The antigen is unknown. The TCR sequence derives from a young man in good health. Some clones in this sample may be carry-over from other donors' samples. The specimen sequenced was memory CD4+ T cells from PBMCs. Subset specified: CD45RA-negative fraction.

CDR3: CSGGGNEQFF. CDR3 bases: TGCAGCGGGGGAGGGAATGAGCAGTTCTTC. The chain is built from TRBV29-1 and TRBJ2-1, with 7 bases aligning to TRBD2. The CDR3 loop spans 10 amino acids. J was trimmed by 7 bases and V by 7 bases; bases with no gene match: 1. Germline V gene lookup returns CDR1 SQVTM and CDR2 ANQGSEA.